This T cell receptor (beta chain) was identified in a study of post-analysis software for immune sequencing data. This clonotype was seen a few times. What it binds is unknown. Study-level points and caveats: People with multiple sclerosis had a significantly lower normalized Chao1 diversity than controls did. In patients, TRBV5-6, TRBV5-1 and TRBV20-1 belonged to roughly 5 TRBV segments found more frequently than in controls.

Per the germline V gene, CDR1 is SGDLS and CDR2 is YYNGEE. The CDR3 spans 16 residues. V lost 0 bases and J 4 bases, leaving 17 bases between the germline ends. Researchers reported that TCR beta cDNA libraries carried unique molecular identifiers. With roughly 0.85 to 11 million T cells as the source, hundreds of thousands of cDNA molecules resulted. MiXCR was run by TCRdb on the PCR reads, yielding one entry per CDR3 protein. The repertoire holds roughly 170,000 distinct CDR3 sequences, with around 28% as singletons. This TCR was recovered from a girl under 18 with multiple sclerosis. Input material: blood. V gene TRBV9 combines with J gene TRBJ2-7; a weak D match, TRBD1 (5 bases). Here the CDR3 DNA reads TGTGCCAGCAGCGTAGCTGGAATGGGGCCTCCTTACGAGCAGTACTTC. It yields the protein CASSVAGMGPPYEQYF.